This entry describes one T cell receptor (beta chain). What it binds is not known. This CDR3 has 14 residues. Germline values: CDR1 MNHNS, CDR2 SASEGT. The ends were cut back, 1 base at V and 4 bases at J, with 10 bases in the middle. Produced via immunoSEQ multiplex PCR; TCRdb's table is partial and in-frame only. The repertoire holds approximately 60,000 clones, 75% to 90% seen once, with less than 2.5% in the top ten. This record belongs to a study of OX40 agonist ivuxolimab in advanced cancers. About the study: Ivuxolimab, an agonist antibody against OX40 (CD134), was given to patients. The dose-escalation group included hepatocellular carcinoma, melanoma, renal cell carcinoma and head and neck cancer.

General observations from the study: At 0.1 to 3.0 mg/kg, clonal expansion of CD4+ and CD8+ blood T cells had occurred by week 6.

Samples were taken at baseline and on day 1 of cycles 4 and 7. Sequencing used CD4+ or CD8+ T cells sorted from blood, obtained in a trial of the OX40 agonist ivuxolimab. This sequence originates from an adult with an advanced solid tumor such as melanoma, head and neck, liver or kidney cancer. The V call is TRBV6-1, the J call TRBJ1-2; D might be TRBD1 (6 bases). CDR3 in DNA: TGTGCCAGCAGTGAAGGGGGACACTCCTATGGCTACACCTTC. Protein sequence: CASSEGGHSYGYTF.